Below, 21 T cell receptor beta chains from the same sample are listed, as sequenced in a study of cytomegalovirus exposure and HLA in healthy donors. Primers: 60 Vbeta forward and 13 Jbeta reverse. TCRdb's copy holds only in-frame clones and misses some; the assay was immunoSEQ multiplex PCR. The repertoire holds roughly 100,000 clones, with roughly 86% as singletons. Sequences were obtained from PBMCs. These receptors came from a human donor in good health.

The chain couples TRBV18 to TRBJ2-7, with D possibly matching TRBD1 (6 bases). Germline-derived CDR1 and CDR2 are KGHSH and LQKENI. V was trimmed by 3 bases and J by 0 bases, leaving 15 bases between them. The CDR3 length is 16 residues. CDR3 sequence reads: CASSPGTGLDSYEQYF. CDR3 in DNA: TGTGCCAGCTCACCCGGAACAGGGTTGGACTCCTACGAGCAGTACTTC.

V usage is TRBV7-8 and J usage is TRBJ2-3, with 12 bases that match TRBD1. Germline V gene sequence: CDR1 SGHVS, CDR2 FQNEAQ. The trim removed 5 bases at V and 4 bases at J, leaving 4 bases unmatched. This CDR3 is built from 15 residues. Here the CDR3 DNA reads TGTGCCAGCAGCGCCGGGACAGGGGGCCCAGATACGCAGTATTTT. As protein: CASSAGTGGPDTQYF.

This chain uses TRBV7-3 with TRBJ1-1, with 10 bases fitting TRBD1. The germline gives CDR1 SGHTA, CDR2 FQGTGA. V shed 5 bases, J shed 0 bases, and the junction held 3 bases outside the gene matches. The CDR3 is 15 residues long. Written as DNA, the CDR3 is TGTGCCAGCAGCGGACAGGGGGGATTGAACACTGAAGCTTTCTTT. Its translation: CASSGQGGLNTEAFF. The whole variable domain, filled in from reference TRBV7-3 and TRBJ1-1, reads GAGVSQTPSNKVTEKGKYVELRCDPISGHTALYWYRQSLGQGPEFLIYFQGTGAADDSGLPNDRFFAVRPEGSVSTLKIQRTERGDSAVYLCASSGQGGLNTEAFFGQGTRLTVV.

The chain is built from TRBV28 and TRBJ1-5; no clear D. Germline lookup yields CDR1 MDHEN and CDR2 SYDVKM. The CDR3 is made up of 17 amino acids. Trimming removed 6 bases from V and 0 bases from J, with 18 bases in between. The DNA of the CDR3 is TGTGCCAGCAGCTATCTATCTGACACCAATAGCAATCAGCCCCAGCATTTT. As protein: CASSYLSDTNSNQPQHF.

The V call is TRBV7-2, the J call TRBJ2-5, with 8 bases fitting TRBD2. Gene TRBJ2-7 matches the end of the DNA better, so the J call may be wrong. The length of the CDR3 is 15 residues. Germline CDR1 SGHTA, CDR2 FQGNSA. As DNA, the CDR3 is TGTGCCAGCAGCGTAGGGGGGACTAGCTCCTACGAGCAGTACTTC. Protein sequence: CASSVGGTSSYEQYF.

V and J are TRBV5-5 and TRBJ1-4, with D tentatively TRBD1 (6 bases). The CDR3 sequence is 16 residues long. Trimming cost V 7 bases and J 1 base, with 17 bases left between them. The germline V gene has CDR1 SGHKS and CDR2 YYEKEE (reference sequence). The CDR3 DNA is TGTGCCAGCCCGGACTTAAGGGGGAAAACTAATGAAAAACTGTTTTTT. Amino acids: CASPDLRGKTNEKLFF.

This clone was found a few times. V is TRBV10-3 and J is TRBJ1-3; a weak D match, TRBD1 (5 bases). V was cut by 3 bases and J by 0 bases, with 9 bases left in between. The CDR3 loop spans 15 amino acids. Germline CDR1 is ENHRY and CDR2 is SYGVKD. The CDR3 nucleotides are TGTGCCATCAGTGAAGACAGCGCCTCTGGAAACACCATATATTTT. This translates into CAISEDSASGNTIYF.

The DNA of the CDR3 is TGTGCCAGCAGCCCCACCGGGGGTGAGCAGTTCTTC. This translates into CASSPTGGEQFF. The chain has TRBV7-9 and TRBJ2-1, with D possibly matching TRBD2 (6 bases). Germline assignment: CDR1 SEHNR and CDR2 FQNEAQ (reference sequence). V gave up 5 bases and J gave up 9 bases, with 11 bases separating them. The CDR3 runs to 12 residues.

The chain has TRBV11-2 and TRBJ2-7; D unresolved. CDR1 and CDR2 from the germline V gene are SGHAT and FQNNGV. The CDR3 length is 12 residues. Between the trimmed V and J ends, which lost 4 bases and 2 bases, there was a span of 6 bases. This chain's CDR3 is CASSSTPYEQYF. The CDR3 region has the DNA TGTGCCAGCAGCTCTACCCCCTACGAGCAGTACTTC.

CDR3 DNA sequence: TGTGCCAGCAGCCAGACGCGGGTGACGGGAGAGCAGTACTTC. Amino acids: CASSQTRVTGEQYF. J is TRBJ2-7 and V is TRBV4-2; possibly TRBD2 for D (5 bases). V lost 3 bases and J 7 bases, leaving 16 bases between the germline ends. Per germline, CDR1 LGHNA and CDR2 YNFKEQ. The CDR3 runs to 14 residues.

The J gene is TRBJ1-2, the V gene TRBV7-3; D unresolved. This CDR3 is 16 amino acids long. From germline, CDR1 is SGHTA and CDR2 FQGTGA. V lost 4 bases and J lost 2, with 17 bases in between. The CDR3 loop is CASSSSRIEANYGYTF. In nucleotides, the CDR3 is TGTGCCAGCAGCTCCTCCCGTATAGAGGCAAACTATGGCTACACCTTC.

The CDR3 coding sequence is TGTGCCAGCAGTTTCTTTCAGGACTACACCGGGGAGCTGTTTTTT. Translation: CASSFFQDYTGELFF. The chain recombines TRBV6-5 with TRBJ2-2; maybe TRBD2 (5 bases). This CDR3 has 15 amino acids. Trimming stripped 4 bases from V and 3 bases from J, with 12 bases between. CDR1 is MNHEY and CDR2 is SVGAGI in the germline V gene.

The gene calls are TRBV18 and TRBJ1-3, with D perhaps matching TRBD1 (6 bases). V was cut by 1 base and J by 4 bases, with 8 bases left in between. The CDR3 totals 14 residues. In germline, CDR1 is KGHSH, CDR2 LQKENI. For the CDR3, the DNA is TGTGCCAGCTCACCACTCGACAGGGGAAACACCATATATTTT. Translated, it gives CASSPLDRGNTIYF.

V is TRBV5-4 and J is TRBJ1-2, with 7 bases matching TRBD1. After removal of 3 bases from V and 2 bases from J, the junction contained 7 bases not matched to a gene. The CDR3 has 15 residues. CDR1 and CDR2 (germline): SGHNT, YYREEE (reference sequence). CDR3 residues: CASSSLLDRNYGYTF. The CDR3 DNA reads as TGTGCCAGCAGCTCCTTACTGGACAGGAACTATGGCTACACCTTC. The full variable domain, its missing parts supplied by reference TRBV5-4 and TRBJ1-2, is ETGVTQSPTHLIKTRGQQVTLRCSSQSGHNTVSWYQQALGQGPQFIFQYYREEENGRGNFPPRFSGLQFPNYSSELNVNALELDDSALYLCASSSLLDRNYGYTFGSGTRLTVV.

V and J are TRBV27 and TRBJ2-3, with a possible D match to TRBD2 (6 bases). Trimming stripped 6 bases from V and 1 base from J, with 8 bases between. CDR3 length: 13 amino acids. Germline lookup yields CDR1 MNHEY and CDR2 SMNVEV (reference sequence). CDR3 sequence (DNA): TGTGCCAGCAGACTAGCCGGCACAGATACGCAGTATTTT. Its translation is CASRLAGTDTQYF.

This clone has only one observation. The chain combines TRBV18 with TRBJ2-3; D gene ambiguous. With 3 bases removed from V and 2 bases from J, the gap between germline ends came to 9 bases. The CDR3 has 14 amino acids. Germline CDR1 is KGHSH and CDR2 is LQKENI. Here the CDR3 reads CASSPSGYTDTQYF. CDR3 sequence (DNA): TGTGCCAGCTCACCCTCGGGTTACACAGATACGCAGTATTTT.

The chain combines TRBV29-1 with TRBJ2-3; possible D gene TRBD1, 6 bases. The germline V gene has CDR1 SQVTM and CDR2 ANQGSEA. V lost 6 bases and J 2 bases, leaving 12 bases between the germline ends. The CDR3 totals 13 residues. The CDR3 loop is CSVNQGYTDTQYF. The CDR3 DNA reads TGCAGCGTCAATCAGGGGTACACAGATACGCAGTATTTT.

The DNA of the CDR3 is TGTGCCAGCAGCCGGACTAGCGGGGAAAGGGAGACCCAGTACTTC. Translation: CASSRTSGERETQYF. The rearrangement joins TRBV5-4 to TRBJ2-5; TRBD2 aligns across 12 bases. V lost 4 bases, J lost 5 bases, and 6 bases stayed unmatched. The germline V gene encodes CDR1 SGHNT and CDR2 YYREEE (reference sequence). The CDR3 extends over 15 amino acids.

The J gene is TRBJ1-5, the V gene TRBV28; 8 bases match TRBD1. CDR1 is MDHEN, CDR2 SYDVKM, per germline. J gave up 7 bases and V 6 bases, and 2 bases lay outside the gene matches. The CDR3 is 12 residues long. The CDR3 protein is CASRQGEQPQHF. CDR3 DNA sequence: TGTGCCAGCAGACAGGGGGAGCAGCCCCAGCATTTT.

The chain recombines TRBV10-2 with TRBJ1-2; D gene ambiguous. The ends were cut back, 6 bases at V and 4 bases at J, with 6 bases in the middle. CDR3 length equals 11 residues. Germline V gene data show CDR1 as WSHSY and CDR2 as SAAADI. The CDR3 nucleotides read TGCGCCAGCAGCACCAGCTATGGCTACACCTTC. It translates to CASSTSYGYTF.

J is TRBJ2-3 and V is TRBV7-2; a possible D gene is TRBD2 (5 bases). There are 15 residues in the CDR3. V was trimmed by 1 base and J by 3 bases, leaving 11 bases between them. Germline-derived CDR1 and CDR2 are SGHTA and FQGNSA. CDR3 sequence: CASSLGPGWTDTQYF. In nucleotides, the CDR3 is TGTGCCAGCAGCTTAGGTCCGGGATGGACAGATACGCAGTATTTT.